This T cell receptor beta chain was sequenced during a study of HIV-infected patients and healthy controls. Points on this clonotype: The antigen remains unidentified.

About 550 ng RNA was reverse transcribed with alpha and beta constant-region primers. Using multiplexing indices, alpha and beta chain libraries were generated apart by chain-specific third strand synthesis. Each cDNA molecule was barcoded, and a single primer pair amplified each chain. In TCRdb, the 5' RACE reads were re-called with MiXCR into one record per CDR3 protein. The sample carries about 13,000 distinct CDR3 sequences, approximately 10% recorded once. Study-level findings and limits: Compared with untreated HIV+ repertoires, healthy controls showed roughly threefold more distinct CDR3s and higher Shannon diversity. HIV-infected patients shared fewer CDR3 sequences between individuals than healthy controls.

Per the germline V gene, CDR1 is SGHVS and CDR2 is FQNEAQ. This CDR3 comprises 12 residues. Deletions cut 3 bases from V and 4 bases from J, with 5 bases between. No cell fractionation was done, so the repertoire covers all unsorted peripheral blood T cells. The sequence came from an adult in good health. The chain recombines TRBV7-8 with TRBJ2-3; no reliable D call. The specimen was blood. In nucleotides, the CDR3 is TGTGCCAGCAGCTTGGCGGCAGATACGCAGTATTTT. It is translated as CASSLAADTQYF.